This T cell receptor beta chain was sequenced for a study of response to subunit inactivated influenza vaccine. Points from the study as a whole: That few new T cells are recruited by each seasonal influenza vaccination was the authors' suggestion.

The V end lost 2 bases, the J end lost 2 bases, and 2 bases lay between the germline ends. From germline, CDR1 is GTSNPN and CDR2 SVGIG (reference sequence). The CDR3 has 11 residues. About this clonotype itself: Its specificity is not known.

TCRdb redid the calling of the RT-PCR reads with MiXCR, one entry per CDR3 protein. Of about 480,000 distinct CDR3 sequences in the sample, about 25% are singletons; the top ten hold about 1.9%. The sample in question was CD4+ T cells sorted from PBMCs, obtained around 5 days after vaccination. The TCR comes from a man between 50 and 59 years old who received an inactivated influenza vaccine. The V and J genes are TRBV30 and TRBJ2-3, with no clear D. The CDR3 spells CAWSNTDTQYF. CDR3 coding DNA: TGTGCCTGGAGTAACACAGATACGCAGTATTTT.